This T cell receptor beta chain came from a study of identical twins. On this clonotype itself: The antigen remains undetermined. The junction shows a germline mismatch at one end, possibly a read error.

TCRdb analysed the 5' RACE reads with MiXCR anew, one entry per CDR3 protein. The sample includes approximately 1.8 million distinct CDR3 sequences, under 35% of them seen just once. Study-wide findings and caveats: The abundant beta clonotypes from cord blood had fewer insertions, and memory repertoires had none of this. Invariant T cells like MAIT and iNKT could partly confound the zero-insertion analyses. Low generation-probability sequences were in excess among twin-shared out-of-frame alpha sequences.

The CDR3 sequence is 15 residues long. The V gene's germline CDR1 is MGHDK and CDR2 SYGVNS. The sequence derives from a newborn girl in good health. The source material was cord blood. V gene TRBV25-1 combines with J gene TRBJ2-1; D uncertain. CDR3 DNA sequence: TGTGCCAGCAGTGATACGCAGATGGTCTACGATGAGCAGTTCTTC. Amino acids: CASSDTQMVYDEQFF. Combining the CDR3 with reference TRBV25-1 and TRBJ2-1 gives the whole variable domain EADIYQTPRYLVIGTGKKITLECSQTMGHDKMYWYQQDPGMELHLIHYSYGVNSTEKGDLSSESTVSRIRTEHFPLTLESARPSHTSQYLCASSDTQMVYDEQFFGPGTRLTVL.